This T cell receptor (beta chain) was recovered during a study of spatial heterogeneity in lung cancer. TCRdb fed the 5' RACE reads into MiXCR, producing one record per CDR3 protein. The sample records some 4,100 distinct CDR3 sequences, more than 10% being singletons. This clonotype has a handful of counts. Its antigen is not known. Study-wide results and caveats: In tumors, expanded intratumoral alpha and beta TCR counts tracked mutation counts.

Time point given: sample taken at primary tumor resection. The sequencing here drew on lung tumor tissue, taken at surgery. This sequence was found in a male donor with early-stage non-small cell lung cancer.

Written as DNA, the CDR3 is TGTGCCAGCAGCGCGGGAACCGGGGAGCTGTTTTTT. The encoded protein is CASSAGTGELFF. V usage is TRBV9 and J usage is TRBJ2-2, with a possible D match to TRBD2 (5 bases). The germline V and J ends were trimmed by 3 bases and 5 bases, with 5 bases remaining between them. Germline V gives CDR1 SGDLS, CDR2 YYNGEE. There are 12 residues in the CDR3.